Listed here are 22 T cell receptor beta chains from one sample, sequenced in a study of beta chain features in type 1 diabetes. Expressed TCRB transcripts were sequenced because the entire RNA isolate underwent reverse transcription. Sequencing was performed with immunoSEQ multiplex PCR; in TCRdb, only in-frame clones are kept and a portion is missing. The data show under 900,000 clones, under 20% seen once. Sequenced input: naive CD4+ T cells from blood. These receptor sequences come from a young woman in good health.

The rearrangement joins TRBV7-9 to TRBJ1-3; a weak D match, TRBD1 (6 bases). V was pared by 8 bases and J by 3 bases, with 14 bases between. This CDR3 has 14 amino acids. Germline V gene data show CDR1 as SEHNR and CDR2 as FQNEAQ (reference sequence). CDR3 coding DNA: TGTGCCAGCTCAAGGGGACACCTTGGAAACACCATATATTTT. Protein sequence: CASSRGHLGNTIYF.

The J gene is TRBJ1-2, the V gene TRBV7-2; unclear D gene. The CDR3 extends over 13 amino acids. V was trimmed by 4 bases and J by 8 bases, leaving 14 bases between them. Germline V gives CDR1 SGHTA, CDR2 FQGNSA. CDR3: CASSSNRREGYTF. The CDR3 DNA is TGTGCCAGCAGCTCAAACCGGAGGGAAGGCTACACCTTC.

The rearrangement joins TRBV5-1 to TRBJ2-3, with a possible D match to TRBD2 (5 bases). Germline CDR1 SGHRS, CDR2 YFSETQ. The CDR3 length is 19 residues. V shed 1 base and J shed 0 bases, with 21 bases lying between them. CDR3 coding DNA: TGCGCCAGCAGCTTGACTCACGGCCCCGCGGGCGGCAGCACAGATACGCAGTATTTT. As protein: CASSLTHGPAGGSTDTQYF.

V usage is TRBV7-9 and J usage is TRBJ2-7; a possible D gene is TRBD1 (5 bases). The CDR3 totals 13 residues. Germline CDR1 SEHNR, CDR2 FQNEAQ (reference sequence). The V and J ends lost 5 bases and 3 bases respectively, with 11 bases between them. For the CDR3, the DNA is TGTGCCAGCAGCCCACCAGGGATCTACGAGCAGTACTTC. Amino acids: CASSPPGIYEQYF.

The CDR3 coding sequence is TGCGCCAGCAGCCAAGACCCCGGCCTAGCTACCTACGAGCAGTACTTC. The encoded protein is CASSQDPGLATYEQYF. The rearrangement joins TRBV4-3 to TRBJ2-7, with a possible D match to TRBD2 (5 bases). CDR1 and CDR2 (germline): LGHNA, YSLEER. V lost 0 bases and J lost 2, with 14 bases in between. The CDR3 consists of 16 residues.

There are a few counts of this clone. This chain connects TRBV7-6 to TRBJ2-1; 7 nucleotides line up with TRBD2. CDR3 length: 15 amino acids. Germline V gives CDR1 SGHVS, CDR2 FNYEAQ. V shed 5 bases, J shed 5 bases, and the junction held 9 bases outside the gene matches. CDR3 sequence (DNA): TGTGCCAGCAGCCCCCGGGGGAGGGCGAACAATGAGCAGTTCTTC. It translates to CASSPRGRANNEQFF.

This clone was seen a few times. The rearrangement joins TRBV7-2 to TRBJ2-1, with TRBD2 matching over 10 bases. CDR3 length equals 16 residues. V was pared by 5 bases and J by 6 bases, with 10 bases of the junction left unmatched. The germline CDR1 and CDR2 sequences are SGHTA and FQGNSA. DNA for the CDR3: TGTGCCAGCAGCCGGACAGCGGGAGGGTGGTCCAATGAGCAGTTCTTC. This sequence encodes CASSRTAGGWSNEQFF.

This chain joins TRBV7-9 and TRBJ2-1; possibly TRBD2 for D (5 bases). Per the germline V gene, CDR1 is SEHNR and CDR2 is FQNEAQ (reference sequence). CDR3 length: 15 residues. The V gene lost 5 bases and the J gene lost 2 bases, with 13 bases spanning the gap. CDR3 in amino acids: CASSRIRGAYNEQFF. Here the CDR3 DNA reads TGTGCCAGCAGCCGGATTCGGGGTGCCTACAATGAGCAGTTCTTC.

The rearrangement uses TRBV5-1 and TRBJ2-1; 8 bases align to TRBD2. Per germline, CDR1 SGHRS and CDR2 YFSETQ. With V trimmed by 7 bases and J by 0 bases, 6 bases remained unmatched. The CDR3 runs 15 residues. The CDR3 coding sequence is TGCGCCAGCTACCCGGGAGGGCCCTCCTACAATGAGCAGTTCTTC. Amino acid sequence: CASYPGGPSYNEQFF.

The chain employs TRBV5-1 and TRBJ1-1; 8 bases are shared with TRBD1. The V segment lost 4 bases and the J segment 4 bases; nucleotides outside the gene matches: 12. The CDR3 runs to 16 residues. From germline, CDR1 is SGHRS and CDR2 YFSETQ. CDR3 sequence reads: CASSSLDLDRVTEAFF. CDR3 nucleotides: TGCGCCAGCAGCAGTTTAGACCTGGACAGGGTCACTGAAGCTTTCTTT.

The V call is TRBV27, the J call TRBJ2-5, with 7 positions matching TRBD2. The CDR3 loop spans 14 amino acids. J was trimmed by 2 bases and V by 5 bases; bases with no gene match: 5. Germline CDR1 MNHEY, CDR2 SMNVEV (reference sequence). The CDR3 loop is CASSPWTRQETQYF. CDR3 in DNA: TGTGCCAGCAGTCCGTGGACTAGACAAGAGACCCAGTACTTC.

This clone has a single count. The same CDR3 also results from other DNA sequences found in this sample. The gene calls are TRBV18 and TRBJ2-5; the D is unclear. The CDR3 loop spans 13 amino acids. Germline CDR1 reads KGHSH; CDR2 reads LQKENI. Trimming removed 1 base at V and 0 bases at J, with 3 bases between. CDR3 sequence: CASSPQNQETQYF. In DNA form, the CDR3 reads TGTGCCAGCTCACCACAAAACCAAGAGACCCAGTACTTC.

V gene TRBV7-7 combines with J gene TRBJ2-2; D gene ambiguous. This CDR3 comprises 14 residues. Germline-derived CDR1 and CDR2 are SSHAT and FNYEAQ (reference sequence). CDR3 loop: CAILGKQNTGELFF. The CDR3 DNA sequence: TGTGCTATCCTGGGAAAACAGAACACCGGGGAGCTGTTTTTT. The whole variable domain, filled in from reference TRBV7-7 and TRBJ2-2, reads GAGVSQSPRYKVTKRGQDVTLRCDPISSHATLYWYQQALGQGPEFLTYFNYEAQPDKSGLPSDRFSAERPEGSISTLTIQRTEQRDSAMYRCAILGKQNTGELFFGEGSRLTVL.

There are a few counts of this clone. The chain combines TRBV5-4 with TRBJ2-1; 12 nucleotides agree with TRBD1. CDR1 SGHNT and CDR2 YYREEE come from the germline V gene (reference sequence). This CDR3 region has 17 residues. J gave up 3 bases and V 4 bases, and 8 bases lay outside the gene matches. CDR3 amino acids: CASSPTGTGGNYNEQFF. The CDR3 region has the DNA TGTGCCAGCAGCCCCACGGGGACAGGGGGCAACTACAATGAGCAGTTCTTC.

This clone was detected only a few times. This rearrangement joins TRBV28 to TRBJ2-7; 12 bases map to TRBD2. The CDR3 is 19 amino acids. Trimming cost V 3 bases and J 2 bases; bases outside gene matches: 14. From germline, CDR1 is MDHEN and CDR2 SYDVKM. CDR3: CASSLQLPWGLAGTYEQYF. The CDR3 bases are TGTGCCAGCAGTTTGCAACTACCCTGGGGACTAGCGGGCACCTACGAGCAGTACTTC.

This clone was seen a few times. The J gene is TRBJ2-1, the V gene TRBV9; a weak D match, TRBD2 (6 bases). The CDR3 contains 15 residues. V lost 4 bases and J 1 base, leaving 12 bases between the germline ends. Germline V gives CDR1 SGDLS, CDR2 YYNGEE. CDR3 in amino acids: CASSSLATSYNEQFF. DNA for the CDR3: TGTGCCAGCAGCAGCCTAGCGACATCCTACAATGAGCAGTTCTTC.

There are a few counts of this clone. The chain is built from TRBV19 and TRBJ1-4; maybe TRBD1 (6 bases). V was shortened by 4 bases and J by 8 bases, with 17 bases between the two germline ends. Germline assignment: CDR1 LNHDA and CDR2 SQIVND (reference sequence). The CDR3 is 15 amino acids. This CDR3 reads CASSTTGTNAEKLFF. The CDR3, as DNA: TGTGCCAGTAGTACAACCGGGACAAACGCGGAAAAACTGTTTTTT. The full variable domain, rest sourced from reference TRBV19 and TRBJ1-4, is DGGITQSPKYLFRKEGQNVTLSCEQNLNHDAMYWYRQDPGQGLRLIYYSQIVNDFQKGDIAEGYSVSREKKESFPLTVTSAQKNPTAFYLCASSTTGTNAEKLFFGSGTQLSVL.

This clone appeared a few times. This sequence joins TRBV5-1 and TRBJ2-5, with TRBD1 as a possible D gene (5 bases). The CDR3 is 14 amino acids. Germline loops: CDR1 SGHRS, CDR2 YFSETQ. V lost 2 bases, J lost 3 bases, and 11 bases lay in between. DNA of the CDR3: TGCGCCAGCAGCTTTGGGGCGCAGGAAGAGACCCAGTACTTC. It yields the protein CASSFGAQEETQYF.

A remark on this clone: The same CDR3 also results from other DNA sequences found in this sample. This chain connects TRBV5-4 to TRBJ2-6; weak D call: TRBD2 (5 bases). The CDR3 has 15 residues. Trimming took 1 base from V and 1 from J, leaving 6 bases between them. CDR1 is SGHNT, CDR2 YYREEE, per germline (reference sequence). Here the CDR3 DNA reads TGTGCCAGCAGCTTGTCGGGATCTGGGGCCAACGTCCTGACTTTC. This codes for CASSLSGSGANVLTF.

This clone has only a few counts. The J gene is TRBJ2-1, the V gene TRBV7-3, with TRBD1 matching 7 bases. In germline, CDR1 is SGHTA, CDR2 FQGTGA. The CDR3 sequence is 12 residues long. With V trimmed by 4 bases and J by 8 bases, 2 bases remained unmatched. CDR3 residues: CASSYTGDEQFF. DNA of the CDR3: TGTGCCAGCAGCTACACAGGGGATGAGCAGTTCTTC.

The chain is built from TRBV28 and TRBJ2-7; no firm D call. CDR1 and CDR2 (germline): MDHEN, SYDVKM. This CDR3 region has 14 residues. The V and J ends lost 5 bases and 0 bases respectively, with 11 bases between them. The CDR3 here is CASSLRGYSYEQYF. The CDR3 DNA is TGTGCCAGCAGTCTCCGAGGTTACTCCTACGAGCAGTACTTC.

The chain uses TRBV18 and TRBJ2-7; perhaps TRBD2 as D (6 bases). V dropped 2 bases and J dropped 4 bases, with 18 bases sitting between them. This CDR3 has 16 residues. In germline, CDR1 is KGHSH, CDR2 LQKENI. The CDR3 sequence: CASSPIGAGFRYEQYF. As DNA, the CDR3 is TGTGCCAGCTCACCAATTGGTGCGGGGTTTAGGTACGAGCAGTACTTC.